This entry is about one T cell receptor (beta chain). The data are from a study of OX40 agonist ivuxolimab in advanced cancers. Study overall: In this cohort, patients received ivuxolimab, an agonistic anti-OX40 (CD134) antibody.

The ends were cut back, 0 bases at V and 0 bases at J, with 9 bases in the middle. The CDR3 covers 16 residues. CDR1 is SGHTA, CDR2 FQGTGA, per germline. Sequenced by immunoSEQ multiplex PCR; TCRdb stores in-frame clones only, minus some. Of around 60,000 clones listed, around 84% were seen once; the top ten hold 0.8% to 1%. The rearrangement uses TRBV7-3 and TRBJ2-1; D remains ambiguous. Sequenced material: CD4+ or CD8+ T cells sorted from blood, taken in a trial of the OX40 agonist ivuxolimab. This TCR came from an adult with an advanced solid tumor such as melanoma, head and neck, liver or kidney cancer. The CDR3 DNA follows: TGTGCCAGCAGCTTAACGTTCACATCCTCCTACAATGAGCAGTTCTTC. This translates into CASSLTFTSSYNEQFF.